What follows is one TCR beta chain and its context. Antigen unknown. A read error may be the cause here, since a much bigger clone is one base away. The data stem from a study of T cells in Graves' hyperthyroidism and ophthalmopathy. Subjects aged 18 to 65 presented with newly diagnosed hyperthyroidism of less than 2 months' duration. Study conclusions and caveats: Within blood appeared most thyroid clonotypes that had expanded above 0.001.

The source material, RNA transcripts, was used to amplify TCR beta CDR3 regions. In the first-round RT-PCR of the TCR CDR3, the HTBI primer set was used. In TCRdb, the multiplex PCR reads were re-called with MiXCR into one record per CDR3 protein. Among about 540,000 distinct CDR3 sequences listed, roughly 50% were seen once. The CDR3 extends over 14 amino acids. Germline-derived CDR1 and CDR2 are SGHNT and YYREEE (reference sequence). The sequenced material came from peripheral blood or thyroid tissue (not recorded which). The chain couples TRBV5-4 to TRBJ2-5, with D hard to call. This TCR came from a young woman with Graves' hyperthyroidism. DNA of the CDR3: TGTGCCAACAGCTTTACAGAGAAGGAGGAGACCCAGTACTTC. Amino acids: CANSFTEKEETQYF.